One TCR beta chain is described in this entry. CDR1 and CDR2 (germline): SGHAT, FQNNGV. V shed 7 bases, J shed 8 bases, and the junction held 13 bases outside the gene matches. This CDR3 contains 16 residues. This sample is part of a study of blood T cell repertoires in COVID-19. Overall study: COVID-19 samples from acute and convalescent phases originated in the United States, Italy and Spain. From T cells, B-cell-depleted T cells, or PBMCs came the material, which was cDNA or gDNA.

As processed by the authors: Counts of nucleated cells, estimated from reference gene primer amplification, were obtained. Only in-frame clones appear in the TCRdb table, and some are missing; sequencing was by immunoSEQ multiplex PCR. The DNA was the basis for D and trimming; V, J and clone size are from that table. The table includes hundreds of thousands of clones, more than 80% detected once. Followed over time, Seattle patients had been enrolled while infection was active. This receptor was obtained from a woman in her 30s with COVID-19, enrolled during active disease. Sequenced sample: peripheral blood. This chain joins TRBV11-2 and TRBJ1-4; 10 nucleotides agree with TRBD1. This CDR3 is CASNGTGEGNNEKLFF. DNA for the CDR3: TGTGCCAGCAACGGGACAGGGGAAGGAAATAACGAAAAACTGTTTTTT.